This is a list of T cell receptor beta chains from one sample in a study of T cells in tumors after PD-1 blockade. Assay used: immunoSEQ multiplex PCR; TCRdb lists only in-frame clones, some missing. Seen here are approximately 46,000 clones, more than 70% observed once, and the top ten hold 16%. The sequences come from PBMCs, collected before anti-PD-1 treatment. These receptor sequences come from a human donor with basal cell carcinoma. The CDR3 runs from the conserved cysteine through the conserved F or W. D genes are given only for firm matches. Rows give clone size only sometimes, using once, few, many, or a class for an expanded clone.

size: NA
J: TRBJ1-1
D: NA
length: 14
V: TRBV21-1
DNA: TGTGCCAGCAGCAAAGCGGGCCCCCGGCCTGAAGCTTTCTTT
CDR3: CASSKAGPRPEAFF

size: few
J: TRBJ1-1
D: NA
length: 13
V: TRBV2
DNA: TGTGCCAGTAACCGGGACAAGAACACTGAAGCTTTCTTT
CDR3: CASNRDKNTEAFF

size: NA
J: TRBJ1-5
D: NA
length: 12
V: TRBV6-5
DNA: TGTGCCAGTAAGGGGATTAATCAGCCCCAGCATTTT
CDR3: CASKGINQPQHF

size: NA
J: TRBJ1-2
D: NA
length: 13
V: TRBV3-1/TRBV3-2
DNA: TGTGCCAGCAGCCAAGTAGGGAACTATGGCTACACCTTC
CDR3: CASSQVGNYGYTF

size: once
J: TRBJ2-5
D: TRBD2
length: 15
V: TRBV18
DNA: TGTGCCAGCTCACCCCTACAAGCGGGGGTGGAGACCCAGTACTTC
CDR3: CASSPLQAGVETQYF

size: few
J: TRBJ1-5
D: NA
length: 13
V: TRBV5-1
DNA: TGCGCCAGCAGCGTCGAGCAAAATCAGCCCCAGCATTTT
CDR3: CASSVEQNQPQHF

size: NA
J: TRBJ2-3
D: NA
length: 14
V: TRBV6-5
DNA: TGTGCCAGCTCTTTCGGGCAGAGCACAGATACGCAGTATTTT
CDR3: CASSFGQSTDTQYF

size: NA
J: TRBJ2-5
D: NA
length: 13
V: TRBV7-3
DNA: TGTGCCAGCAGCAGGGGGACGAGTGGGACCCAGTACTTC
CDR3: CASSRGTSGTQYF

size: NA
J: TRBJ1-3
D: NA
length: 16
V: TRBV12-1
DNA: TGTGCCAGCAGCTTTGTATGGGGGGCTCAGGGAAACACCATATATTTT
CDR3: CASSFVWGAQGNTIYF

size: NA
J: TRBJ1-2
D: TRBD1
length: 15
V: TRBV7-2
DNA: TGTGCCAGCAGCTTAGAAGGACAGGCCCTAAGGGGCTACACCTTC
CDR3: CASSLEGQALRGYTF

size: NA
J: TRBJ2-7
D: NA
length: 14
V: TRBV19
DNA: TGTGCCAGTAGTCCGGGGACTCAAGCTACCGAGCAGTACTTC
CDR3: CASSPGTQATEQYF

size: NA
J: TRBJ1-2
D: TRBD1
length: 14
V: TRBV28
DNA: TGTGCCATTTCACAGGGGGCTGGATTGGATGGCTACACCTTC
CDR3: CAISQGAGLDGYTF

size: NA
J: TRBJ2-4
D: NA
length: 14
V: TRBV3-1/TRBV3-2
DNA: TGTGCCAGCAGCCCCAACTGGTCCAAAAACATTCAGTACTTC
CDR3: CASSPNWSKNIQYF

size: NA
J: TRBJ1-5
D: TRBD1
length: 15
V: TRBV6-5
DNA: TGTGCCAGCAGATCCGGGACAGGGGGTTTTTGGCCCCAGCATTTT
CDR3: CASRSGTGGFWPQHF

size: NA
J: TRBJ2-5
D: NA
length: 14
V: TRBV27
DNA: TGTGCCAGCAGGGGGGGCCTATCCGGGGAGACCCAGTACTTC
CDR3: CASRGGLSGETQYF

size: NA
J: TRBJ2-3
D: TRBD2
length: 17
V: TRBV6-6
DNA: TGTGCCAGCAGTGGATCTTGGACGGGAGGGCTGTCAGATACGCAGTATTTT
CDR3: CASSGSWTGGLSDTQYF

size: NA
J: TRBJ2-5
D: TRBD2
length: 16
V: TRBV6-1
DNA: TGTGCCAGCAGTGTCGGGACTAGCTTACACCAAGAGACCCAGTACTTC
CDR3: CASSVGTSLHQETQYF

size: NA
J: TRBJ2-1
D: TRBD1
length: 16
V: TRBV5-4
DNA: TGTGCCAGCAGCTTGCCGAGACAGGGATGGGGCTTGGAGCAGTTCTTC
CDR3: CASSLPRQGWGLEQFF

size: NA
J: TRBJ2-1
D: NA
length: 14
V: TRBV27
DNA: TGTGCCAGCAGTTTATCGGGAACGGGGCGTGAGCAGTTCTTC
CDR3: CASSLSGTGREQFF

size: NA
J: TRBJ1-1
D: NA
length: 13
V: TRBV12-3/TRBV12-4
DNA: TGTGCCAGCAGCCTCGGACCGGGCACTGAAGCTTTCTTT
CDR3: CASSLGPGTEAFF

size: NA
J: TRBJ1-2
D: NA
length: 14
V: TRBV18
DNA: TGTGCCAGCTCACCATCGCGGGCTGGTGATGGCTACACCTTC
CDR3: CASSPSRAGDGYTF

size: NA
J: TRBJ1-2
D: NA
length: 14
V: TRBV27
DNA: TGTGCCAGCAGTCTACAGGTAGGATCCGGTGGCTACACCTTC
CDR3: CASSLQVGSGGYTF

size: NA
J: TRBJ2-7
D: NA
length: 12
V: TRBV18
DNA: TGTGCCAGCTCACCCCTGGGCTACGAGCAGTACTTC
CDR3: CASSPLGYEQYF

size: NA
J: TRBJ1-2
D: NA
length: 12
V: TRBV28
DNA: TGTGCCAGCAGTGCTCAGGATTATGGCTACACCTTC
CDR3: CASSAQDYGYTF

size: few
J: TRBJ2-3
D: NA
length: 14
V: TRBV6-4
DNA: TGTGCCAGCAGTACACAGGGATTCACAGATACGCAGTATTTT
CDR3: CASSTQGFTDTQYF